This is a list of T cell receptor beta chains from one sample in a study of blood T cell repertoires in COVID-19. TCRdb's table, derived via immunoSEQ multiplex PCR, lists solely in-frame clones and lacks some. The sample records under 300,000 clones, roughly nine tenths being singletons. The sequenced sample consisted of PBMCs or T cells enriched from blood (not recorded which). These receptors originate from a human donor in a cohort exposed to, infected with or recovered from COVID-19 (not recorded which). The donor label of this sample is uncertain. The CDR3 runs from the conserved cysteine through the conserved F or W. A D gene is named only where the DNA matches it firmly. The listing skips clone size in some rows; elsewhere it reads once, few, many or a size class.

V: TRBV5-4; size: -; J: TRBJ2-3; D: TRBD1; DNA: TGTGCCAGCAGTCCGTTTGGGACAGCGCCAGATACGCAGTATTTT; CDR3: CASSPFGTAPDTQYF
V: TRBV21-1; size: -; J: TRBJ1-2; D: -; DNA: TGTGCCAGCAGCTCGGGACAGCCTAACTATGGCTACACCTTC; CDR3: CASSSGQPNYGYTF
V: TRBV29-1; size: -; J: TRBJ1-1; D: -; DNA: TGCAGCGTTGAAGGCAGGGGTGCTTTCTTT; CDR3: CSVEGRGAFF
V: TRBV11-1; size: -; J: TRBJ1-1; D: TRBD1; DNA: TGTGCCAGCAGCTTTGAGGGGGCGTACGCTTTCTTT; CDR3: CASSFEGAYAFF
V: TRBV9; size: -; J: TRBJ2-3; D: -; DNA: TGTGCCAGCAGCGCCCATTACAGGGTAGGGTTGCAAGATACGCAGTATTTT; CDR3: CASSAHYRVGLQDTQYF
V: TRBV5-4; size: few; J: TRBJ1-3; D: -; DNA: TGTGCCAGCAGCCTGGGGGGAGGTGACTCTGGAAACACCATATATTTT; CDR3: CASSLGGGDSGNTIYF
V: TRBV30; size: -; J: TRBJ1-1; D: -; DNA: TGTGCCTGGACCGTTACTGAAGCTTTCTTT; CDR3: CAWTVTEAFF
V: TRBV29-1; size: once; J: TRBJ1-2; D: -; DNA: TGCAGCGTCGATCCGGGGGGCAACTATGGCTACACCTTC; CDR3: CSVDPGGNYGYTF
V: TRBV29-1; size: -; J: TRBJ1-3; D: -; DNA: TGCAGCGTTTCAAGGGGAACTGGAAACACCATATATTTT; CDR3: CSVSRGTGNTIYF
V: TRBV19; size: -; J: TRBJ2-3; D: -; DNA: TGTGCCAGTAGTATGACTAGAGTAGAATCAGATACGCAGTATTTT; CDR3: CASSMTRVESDTQYF
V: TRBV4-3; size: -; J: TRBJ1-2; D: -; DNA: TGCGCCAGCAGCCCTACTTATACTATAGGCTACACCTTC; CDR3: CASSPTYTIGYTF
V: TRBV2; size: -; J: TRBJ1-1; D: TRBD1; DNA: TGTGCCAGCAGTGAAATAGGACAGGGGGCGGGCACTGAAGCTTTCTTT; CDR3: CASSEIGQGAGTEAFF
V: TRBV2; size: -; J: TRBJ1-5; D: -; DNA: TGTGCCAGCAGGGATCGGGGATTACGACAGCCCCAGCATTTT; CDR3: CASRDRGLRQPQHF
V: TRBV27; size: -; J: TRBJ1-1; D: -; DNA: TGTGCCAGCAGTTCGGACAGAGAGGTTGGCGAAGCTTTCTTT; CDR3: CASSSDREVGEAFF
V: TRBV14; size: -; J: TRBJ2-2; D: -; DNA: TGTGCCAGCAGCTCACAGTACGGGGAGCTGTTTTTT; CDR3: CASSSQYGELFF
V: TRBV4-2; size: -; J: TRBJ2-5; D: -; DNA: TGTGCCAGCAGGGCGGGGCGGGAAGAGACCCAGTACTTC; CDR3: CASRAGREETQYF
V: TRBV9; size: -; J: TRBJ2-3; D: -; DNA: TGTGCCAGCAGCGTAGGAGGTTCAGATACGCAGTATTTT; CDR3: CASSVGGSDTQYF
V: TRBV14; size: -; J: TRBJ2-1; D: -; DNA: TGTGCCAGCACCCGAGGGCCGCCAGGGGACCCCCTAAGCTCCTACAATGAGCAGTTCTTC; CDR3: CASTRGPPGDPLSSYNEQFF
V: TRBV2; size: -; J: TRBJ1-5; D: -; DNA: TGTGCCAGCAGTGAAGTGGAGAATCAGCCCCAGCATTTT; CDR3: CASSEVENQPQHF
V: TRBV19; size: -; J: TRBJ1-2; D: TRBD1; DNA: TGTGCCAGTACCAGGACAGGGGGGCCTAACTATGGCTACACCTTC; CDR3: CASTRTGGPNYGYTF
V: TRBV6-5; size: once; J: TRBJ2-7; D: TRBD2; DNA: TGTGCCAGCAACCTTCTAGCGGGGGACACCTACGAGCAGTACTTC; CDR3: CASNLLAGDTYEQYF
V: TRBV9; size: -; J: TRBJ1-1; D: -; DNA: TGTGCCAGCAGCGTAGAAGGGGGAACTGAAGCTTTCTTT; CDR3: CASSVEGGTEAFF